This entry lists 5 T cell receptor beta chains sequenced from one sample in a study of CD8 T cells in Susac syndrome. Reverse transcription of roughly 0.5 to 1 ug RNA was carried out with random hexamers. TCRdb ran MiXCR on the immunoSEQ multiplex PCR reads and lists one entry per CDR3 protein. Of about 100,000 distinct CDR3 sequences in the sample, around 96% were seen once. The sequencing input was CD8+ T cells from PBMCs. Receptor source: a human donor with Susac syndrome.

The sample holds one count of this clonotype. The chain joins TRBV3-1 to TRBJ2-3; D is ambiguous. This CDR3 region has 15 residues. The germline V and J ends were trimmed by 1 base and 4 bases, with 12 bases remaining between them. CDR1 is LGHDT, CDR2 YNNKEL, per germline (reference sequence). The CDR3 spells CASSQVGSRPDTQYF. The CDR3 bases are TGTGCCAGCAGCCAAGTTGGATCTAGACCAGATACGCAGTATTTT.

The CDR3, as DNA: TGCGCCAGCAGCCAAGGAGGTCTGGCGGGGGGGGCAGATACGCAGTATTTT. It codes for CASSQGGLAGGADTQYF. The J gene is TRBJ2-3, the V gene TRBV4-1; 9 nucleotides match TRBD2. Germline assignment: CDR1 MGHRA and CDR2 YSYEKL. J was trimmed by 4 bases and V by 1 base; bases with no gene match: 9. The CDR3 is 17 amino acids.

V is TRBV5-6 and J is TRBJ1-2, with D possibly being TRBD1 (6 bases). Looked up from germline, CDR1 is SGHDT and CDR2 is YYEEEE. V gave up 4 bases and J gave up 4 bases, with 11 bases separating them. CDR3 length equals 13 residues. The DNA of the CDR3 is TGTGCCAGCAGCCGACAGGATACCTATGGCTACACCTTC. This encodes CASSRQDTYGYTF. The variable domain in full, with the rest retrieved from reference TRBV5-6 and TRBJ1-2, is DAGVTQSPTHLIKTRGQQVTLRCSPKSGHDTVSWYQQALGQGPQFIFQYYEEEERQRGNFPDRFSGHQFPNYSSELNVNALLLGDSALYLCASSRQDTYGYTFGSGTRLTVV.

The chain recombines TRBV20-1 with TRBJ1-5; possibly TRBD1 for D (5 bases). V was cut by 3 bases and J by 4 bases, with 16 bases left in between. The CDR3 is made up of 15 amino acids. The germline gives CDR1 DFQATT, CDR2 SNEGSKA (reference sequence). CDR3 sequence: CSASPPGGGNQPQHF. The CDR3 DNA sequence: TGCAGTGCTAGTCCTCCGGGGGGAGGAAATCAGCCCCAGCATTTT.

The chain combines TRBV4-1 with TRBJ2-3, with a tentative D call TRBD2 (6 bases). The germline gives CDR1 MGHRA, CDR2 YSYEKL. The V end lost 4 bases, the J end lost 6 bases, and 11 bases lay between the germline ends. This CDR3 comprises 13 residues. CDR3 nucleotides: TGCGCCAGCAGCCGGCCGGGGGTGGATACGCAGTATTTT. Amino acid sequence: CASSRPGVDTQYF.